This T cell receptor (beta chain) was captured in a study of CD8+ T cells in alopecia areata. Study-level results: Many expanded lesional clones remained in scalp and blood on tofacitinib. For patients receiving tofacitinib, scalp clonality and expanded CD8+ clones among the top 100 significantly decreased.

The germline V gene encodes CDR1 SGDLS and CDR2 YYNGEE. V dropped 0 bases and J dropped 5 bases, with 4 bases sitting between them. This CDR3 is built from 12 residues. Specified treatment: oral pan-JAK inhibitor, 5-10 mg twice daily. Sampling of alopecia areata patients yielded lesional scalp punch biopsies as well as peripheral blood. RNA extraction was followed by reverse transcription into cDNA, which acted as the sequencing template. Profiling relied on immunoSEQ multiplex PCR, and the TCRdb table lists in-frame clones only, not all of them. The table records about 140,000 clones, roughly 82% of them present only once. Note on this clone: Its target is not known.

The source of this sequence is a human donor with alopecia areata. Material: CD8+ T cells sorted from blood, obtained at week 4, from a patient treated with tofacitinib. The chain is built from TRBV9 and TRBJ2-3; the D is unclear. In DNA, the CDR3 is TGTGCCAGCAGCGTAGCCGGAGATACGCAGTATTTT. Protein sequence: CASSVAGDTQYF.